One and the same sample provided the 8 T cell receptor beta chains below, sequenced in a study of T cells in Graves' hyperthyroidism and ophthalmopathy. Amplified TCR beta CDR3 regions came from RNA transcripts. With the HTBI primer set, the TCR CDR3 went through a first round of RT-PCR. TCRdb re-analysed the multiplex PCR reads in MiXCR, keeping a single row per CDR3 protein. The data show about 770,000 distinct CDR3 sequences, approximately 19% seen once. Input material: blood. These receptors were obtained from a woman in her forties or fifties with Graves' hyperthyroidism that later progressed to Graves' ophthalmopathy.

This clonotype has ten or more counts. The chain uses TRBV7-6 and TRBJ2-5, with a possible D match to TRBD1 (6 bases). The germline gives CDR1 SGHVS, CDR2 FNYEAQ. The CDR3 spans 18 residues. The V end was cut by 4 bases, the J end by 4 bases, with 25 bases between. Here the CDR3 reads CASSSGTPGPIVGETQYF. The CDR3 nucleotides read TGTGCCAGCAGCTCAGGGACACCGGGGCCTATTGTGGGAGAGACCCAGTACTTC.

The chain has TRBV20-1 and TRBJ1-6, with D uncertain. V lost 6 bases, J lost 3 bases, and 15 bases lay in between. The germline V gene encodes CDR1 DFQATT and CDR2 SNEGSKA (reference sequence). CDR3 length: 15 residues. This chain's CDR3 is CSAHGPSSYNSPLHF. CDR3 nucleotides: TGCAGTGCCCACGGGCCATCCAGCTATAATTCACCCCTCCACTTT.

The chain recombines TRBV15 with TRBJ2-7, with 7 bases fitting TRBD2. J gave up 6 bases and V 5 bases, and 4 bases lay outside the gene matches. CDR1 LNHNV and CDR2 YYDKDF come from the germline V gene (reference sequence). This CDR3 contains 12 residues. CDR3 coding DNA: TGTGCCACCAGCTGGGGAGGGCTCGAGCAGTACTTC. This translates into CATSWGGLEQYF. The full variable domain, its missing parts supplied by reference TRBV15 and TRBJ2-7, is DAMVIQNPRYQVTQFGKPVTLSCSQTLNHNVMYWYQQKSSQAPKLLFHYYDKDFNNEADTPDNFQSRRPNTSFCFLDIRSPGLGDTAMYLCATSWGGLEQYFGPGTRLTVT.

For this clonotype: This sequence may be a read error, since a much larger clone differs from it by one base. The chain links TRBV12-3 or TRBV12-4 to TRBJ2-1; tentatively, D is TRBD2 (7 bases). The V end was cut by 6 bases, the J end by 6 bases, with 18 bases between. The CDR3 runs to 15 residues. For the CDR3, the DNA is TGTGCCAGCAGCCCCACGGGGGGCACATTCAATGAGCAGTTCTTC. This codes for CASSPTGGTFNEQFF.

This clonotype was recorded at least ten times. V gene TRBV27 combines with J gene TRBJ1-5; D might be TRBD1 (5 bases). Germline V gene data show CDR1 as MNHEY and CDR2 as SMNVEV (reference sequence). This CDR3 spans 15 amino acids. The V end was cut by 5 bases, the J end by 2 bases, with 13 bases between. CDR3 region: CASSRTFIGNQPQHF. The CDR3 region has the DNA TGTGCCAGCAGTCGGACATTCATCGGCAATCAGCCCCAGCATTTT.

This clonotype occurred many times. The V gene is TRBV7-9, the J gene TRBJ2-5; 12 bases are a match to TRBD1. Trimming cost V 7 bases and J 5 bases; bases outside gene matches: 11. Germline-derived CDR1 and CDR2 are SEHNR and FQNEAQ (reference sequence). CDR3 length: 16 amino acids. As DNA, the CDR3 is TGTGCCAGCACCACCGGTGGGACAGGGGGCGGGGAGACCCAGTACTTC. It yields the protein CASTTGGTGGGETQYF.

This clonotype appeared many times. V and J are TRBV3-1 and TRBJ2-2, with D unclear. CDR3 length: 15 amino acids. Trimming removed 0 bases at V and 4 bases at J, with 9 bases between. From germline, CDR1 is LGHDT and CDR2 YNNKEL (reference sequence). The CDR3 region has the DNA TGTGCCAGCAGCCAAGATCTCAGATTCACCGGGGAGCTGTTTTTT. Translating it yields CASSQDLRFTGELFF.

This clonotype was detected many times. The CDR3: CASRRTGGTNQPQHF. CDR3 DNA sequence: TGTGCCAGCAGACGGACAGGGGGGACAAATCAGCCCCAGCATTTT. The chain uses TRBV12-3 or TRBV12-4 and TRBJ1-5, with 10 bases identical to TRBD1. The V gene end was trimmed by 6 bases and the J gene end by 4 bases; junction bases not matched to a gene: 6. CDR3 length: 15 amino acids.